These 23 T cell receptor beta chains came from one sample sequenced in a study of blood T cells in healthy people across ages. Using a J-beta primer mix together with a sample-barcoded 5' primer, a second PCR was run for roughly 7 to 12 cycles. TCRdb independently ran MiXCR on the 5' RACE reads; one entry per CDR3 protein. The data contain 1,800,000 or so distinct CDR3 sequences, roughly 43% of them singletons. Sequencing was done on a sample of blood. These receptors all stem from a human donor in good health.

The table lists this clonotype with a few counts. The chain joins TRBV4-2 to TRBJ2-5; 12 nucleotides line up with TRBD2. J was trimmed by 2 bases and V by 0 bases; bases with no gene match: 4. This CDR3 comprises 17 residues. CDR1 and CDR2 from the germline V gene are LGHNA and YNFKEQ. In nucleotides, the CDR3 is TGTGCCAGCAGCCAAGAACCTAGCGGGAGGGTTCAAGAGACCCAGTACTTC. Amino acid sequence: CASSQEPSGRVQETQYF.

This clonotype has only a few counts. The chain carries TRBV5-1 and TRBJ2-7, with D possibly TRBD1 on 5 matching bases. Germline values: CDR1 SGHRS, CDR2 YFSETQ. The ends were cut back, 1 base at V and 1 base at J, with 15 bases in the middle. The CDR3 runs 16 residues. The CDR3 DNA follows: TGCGCCAGCAGCTTGTTTGGGGCAGCTATTTCCTACGAGCAGTACTTC. Amino acid sequence: CASSLFGAAISYEQYF.

This clonotype was observed a few times. The J gene is TRBJ1-2, the V gene TRBV6-5; 7 bases are a match to TRBD1. Germline CDR1 and CDR2: MNHEY and SVGAGI. After removal of 0 bases from V and 5 bases from J, the junction contained 12 bases not matched to a gene. The CDR3 has 17 amino acids. The CDR3 here is CASSYSQGTQGQYGYTF. The CDR3 nucleotides read TGTGCCAGCAGTTACTCCCAGGGGACACAGGGGCAGTATGGCTACACCTTC.

This rearrangement joins TRBV25-1 to TRBJ2-1; D not resolved. Trimming removed 4 bases at V and 4 bases at J, with 20 bases between. The CDR3 consists of 17 residues. The V gene's germline CDR1 is MGHDK and CDR2 SYGVNS. The CDR3 reads CASSGTAKVWGYNEQFF. The CDR3 nucleotides read TGTGCCAGCAGTGGAACAGCAAAGGTATGGGGATACAATGAGCAGTTCTTC. The full variable domain, in which reference TRBV25-1 and TRBJ2-1 provide the parts outside the CDR3, is EADIYQTPRYLVIGTGKKITLECSQTMGHDKMYWYQQDPGMELHLIHYSYGVNSTEKGDLSSESTVSRIRTEHFPLTLESARPSHTSQYLCASSGTAKVWGYNEQFFGPGTRLTVL.

The chain carries TRBV5-6 and TRBJ2-7, with D possibly being TRBD1 (5 bases). The CDR3 has 15 amino acids. V lost 4 bases, J lost 3 bases, and 17 bases lay in between. CDR1 SGHDT and CDR2 YYEEEE come from the germline V gene. CDR3 protein: CASSPSGYFNYEQYF. In DNA, the CDR3 is TGTGCCAGCAGCCCTTCAGGGTATTTCAACTACGAGCAGTACTTC.

Turning to this clonotype: The junction does not match germline at one end; this may be a read error. The V and J genes are TRBV7-9 and TRBJ2-3, with D perhaps TRBD2 (5 bases). Germline V gives CDR1 SEHNR, CDR2 FQNEAQ (reference sequence). The CDR3 totals 14 residues. The CDR3 reads CASSSGSSTDTQYF. DNA of the CDR3: TGCGCCAGCAGCTCGGGATCAAGCACAGATACGCAGTATTTT.

The rearrangement uses TRBV12-3 or TRBV12-4 and TRBJ2-7; TRBD1 might be the D (5 bases). There are 15 residues in the CDR3. The ends were cut back, 4 bases at V and 5 bases at J, with 18 bases in the middle. The CDR3 spells CASSSNKGLDNEQYF. In DNA form, the CDR3 reads TGTGCCAGCAGTTCCAATAAGGGGCTTGACAACGAGCAGTACTTC.

This clonotype was observed a handful of times. The chain uses TRBV7-3 and TRBJ2-6; TRBD1 agrees at 9 bases. This CDR3 has 18 residues. Losses at the gene ends were 4 bases for V and 0 bases for J; bases not matched to a gene: 7. Germline V gene sequence: CDR1 SGHTA, CDR2 FQGTGA. The CDR3 is CASSSLDRGISGANVLTF. Written as DNA, the CDR3 is TGTGCCAGCAGCTCCCTGGACAGGGGAATCTCTGGGGCCAACGTCCTGACTTTC.

This chain links TRBV2 with TRBJ2-1, with TRBD2 identical over 7 bases. Germline CDR1 and CDR2: SNHLY and FYNNEI. The CDR3 runs 15 residues. With V trimmed by 5 bases and J by 7 bases, 11 bases remained unmatched. CDR3 amino acids: CASSLEGLVENEQFF. The CDR3 nucleotides are TGTGCCAGCAGTCTAGAAGGACTAGTTGAAAATGAGCAGTTCTTC.

The rearrangement joins TRBV15 to TRBJ2-3; D uncertain. CDR3 length equals 13 residues. Germline V lookup: CDR1 LNHNV, CDR2 YYDKDF (reference sequence). The V and J ends lost 3 bases and 2 bases respectively, with 6 bases between them. This chain's CDR3 is CATSRAITDTQYF. CDR3 coding DNA: TGTGCCACCAGCAGGGCAATCACAGATACGCAGTATTTT.

In this sample, this clonotype turned up a few times. The chain carries TRBV7-3 and TRBJ1-5; 7 bases line up with TRBD1. With 6 bases clipped from V and 7 bases from J, the junction kept 6 bases outside the gene matches. CDR3 size: 13 residues. CDR1 and CDR2 (germline): SGHTA, FQGTGA. The CDR3 coding sequence is TGTGCCAGCAGTACAGGGGAGGGACAGCCCCAGCATTTT. Translation: CASSTGEGQPQHF.

As concerns this clonotype: Germline is not matched at one junction end, which may reflect a read error. This chain uses TRBV4-1 with TRBJ1-1, with D maybe TRBD1 (5 bases). Germline V lookup: CDR1 MGHRA, CDR2 YSYEKL. The CDR3 has 12 amino acids. CDR3 sequence (DNA): TGCGCCGGCAGCACAATTCAGGGTGAAGCTTTCTTT. Translation: CAGSTIQGEAFF.

The rearrangement joins TRBV5-5 to TRBJ2-7; weak D call: TRBD1 (7 bases). The CDR3 is made up of 15 amino acids. Trimming stripped 4 bases from V and 3 bases from J, with 17 bases between. Germline V gene sequence: CDR1 SGHKS, CDR2 YYEKEE (reference sequence). CDR3 protein: CASSRESTGDYEQYF. In nucleotides, the CDR3 is TGTGCCAGCAGCCGGGAGTCCACAGGGGACTACGAGCAGTACTTC.

This chain joins TRBV10-3 and TRBJ2-7, with D unresolved. Trimming shortened V by 6 bases and J by 0 bases, and 6 bases separated the two germline ends. The CDR3 has 12 amino acids. The germline V gene has CDR1 ENHRY and CDR2 SYGVKD. This chain's CDR3 is CAIRRNSYEQYF. CDR3 DNA: TGTGCCATCAGACGGAACTCCTACGAGCAGTACTTC.

Of note for this clonotype: This may be a read error: a much more frequent sequence differs by one nucleotide. Here the CDR3 reads CAISEKYEQYF. The CDR3, as DNA: TGTGCCATCAGTGAGAAGTACGAGCAGTACTTC. V usage is TRBV10-3 and J usage is TRBJ2-7; D gene unclear. The CDR3 covers 11 residues. V gave up 2 bases and J gave up 4 bases, with 3 bases separating them. The germline CDR1 and CDR2 sequences are ENHRY and SYGVKD.

Comments on this clonotype: This may arise from a read error, as a much more abundant clone is one base away. The chain joins TRBV9 to TRBJ2-1, with 7 nucleotides matching TRBD1. The CDR3 loop spans 15 amino acids. Germline trimming cut 3 bases from V and 2 bases from J; bases unmatched to any gene: 5. From germline, CDR1 is SGDLS and CDR2 YYNGEE. For the CDR3, the DNA is TGTGCCAGCAGCGGACGACAGGGAACCTACAATGAGCAGTTCTTC. Translating gives CASSGRQGTYNEQFF.

This chain links TRBV7-8 with TRBJ1-5; 7 bases are shared with TRBD1. Germline V gene data show CDR1 as SGHVS and CDR2 as FQNEAQ. The CDR3 is 15 amino acids. The junction had 12 bases not matched to a gene; V was cut back by 6 bases and J by 7 bases. The CDR3 sequence: CASSYNRDRGQPQHF. CDR3 nucleotides: TGTGCCAGCAGTTACAACCGGGACAGAGGACAGCCCCAGCATTTT. The full variable domain, completed using reference TRBV7-8 and TRBJ1-5, is GAGVSQSPRYKVAKRGQDVALRCDPISGHVSLFWYQQALGQGPEFLTYFQNEAQLDKSGLPSDRFFAERPEGSVSTLKIQRTQQEDSAVYLCASSYNRDRGQPQHFGDGTRLSIL.

The chain links TRBV4-1 to TRBJ2-3, with 15 bases identical to TRBD2. This CDR3 is built from 16 residues. CDR1 MGHRA and CDR2 YSYEKL come from the germline V gene. J was trimmed by 4 bases and V by 4 bases; bases with no gene match: 3. The CDR3 DNA reads TGCGCCAGCAGCCGGACTAGCGGGGGGGCATCAGATACGCAGTATTTT. Its protein product is CASSRTSGGASDTQYF.

Regarding this clonotype: This may be a read error, as it is one base from a much larger clone. DNA of the CDR3: TGCAGCGTGGCCCCTTGGGAGAAAGAAGCTTCCTTT. This codes for CSVAPWEKEASF. The rearrangement links TRBV29-1 to TRBJ1-1; D unresolved. Germline lookup yields CDR1 SQVTM and CDR2 ANQGSEA. The CDR3 covers 12 residues.

This clonotype was counted a few times. The chain combines TRBV12-3 or TRBV12-4 with TRBJ1-5; a weak D match, TRBD1 (6 bases). Trimming took 5 bases from V and 6 from J, leaving 17 bases between them. CDR3 length equals 15 residues. The CDR3 bases are TGTGCCAGCAGTCCTCCACAGGGTCGGAGTCAGCCCCAGCATTTT. Encoded protein: CASSPPQGRSQPQHF.

This clonotype was seen only a few times. This chain uses TRBV15 with TRBJ1-1; 7 positions agree with TRBD1. This CDR3 spans 13 amino acids. Per germline, CDR1 LNHNV and CDR2 YYDKDF (reference sequence). V lost 1 base to trimming and J lost 7 bases; unmatched junction nucleotides: 3. Here the CDR3 DNA reads TGTGCCACCAGCAGAGTAGGGGACAGTGAAGCTTTCTTT. Its translation is CATSRVGDSEAFF.

This clonotype appeared a few times. This rearrangement joins TRBV4-3 to TRBJ2-3; 9 bases are a match to TRBD1. V shed 0 bases and J 0 bases; nucleotides not matched to a gene: 4. Germline V gene lookup returns CDR1 LGHNA and CDR2 YSLEER. The CDR3 consists of 17 residues. CDR3 in amino acids: CASSQDLQGASTDTQYF. CDR3 coding DNA: TGCGCCAGCAGCCAAGATTTACAGGGGGCTAGCACAGATACGCAGTATTTT.

This clonotype was detected a few times. The chain couples TRBV28 to TRBJ2-2; D is unclear. V was trimmed by 3 bases and J by 6 bases, leaving 17 bases between them. CDR3 length: 16 residues. In germline, CDR1 is MDHEN, CDR2 SYDVKM. In DNA, the CDR3 is TGTGCCAGCAGTTTTATTCCCCGGTTTTTGTCCGGGGAGCTGTTTTTT. Protein product: CASSFIPRFLSGELFF.